A single sample is the source of the 15 T cell receptor beta chains below, sequenced in a study of identical twins. TCRdb passed the 5' RACE reads through MiXCR, listing each CDR3 protein once. This table holds about 1.7 million distinct CDR3 sequences, less than 35% found once. The source material was cord blood. The receptor source for this set is a newborn girl in good health.

This clonotype appeared a few times. The chain joins TRBV21-1 to TRBJ1-2; TRBD1 is the table's D call and was not checked against the DNA. TRBV21-1 corresponds to a pseudogene. This CDR3 spans 17 amino acids. For the CDR3, the DNA is TGTGCCAGCAGCAAAGGGACAGGCCTCCCCATCAACTATGGCTACACCTTC. Translating gives CASSKGTGLPINYGYTF.

The V and J genes are TRBV4-2 and TRBJ2-3; D gene unclear. The germline gives CDR1 LGHNA, CDR2 YNFKEQ. The CDR3 is made up of 14 amino acids. V lost 0 bases to trimming and J lost 4 bases, with 8 bases between them. The CDR3 coding sequence is TGTGCCAGCAGCCAAGACCGGGTATCAGATACGCAGTATTTT. This encodes CASSQDRVSDTQYF.

The chain couples TRBV28 to TRBJ2-4; D perhaps matches TRBD1 (6 bases). The closer fit of TRBJ2-7 to the DNA end suggests the J call may be wrong. There are 15 residues in the CDR3. Germline V gives CDR1 MDHEN, CDR2 SYDVKM. CDR3 in amino acids: CASSFRRGKFSEQYF. The CDR3 DNA reads TGTGCCAGCAGTTTTCGTAGGGGGAAGTTTAGCGAGCAGTACTTC.

This clonotype was observed a few times. The chain is built from TRBV12-3 or TRBV12-4 and TRBJ1-5, with 7 bases matching TRBD1. The CDR3 is 14 amino acids. V lost 6 bases to trimming and J lost 0 bases; unmatched junction nucleotides: 2. In nucleotides, the CDR3 is TGTGCCAGCAGAGGACAGGTTAGCAATCAGCCCCAGCATTTT. It translates to CASRGQVSNQPQHF.

Remarks on this clonotype: At one end the junction does not follow the germline gene, possibly because of a read error. The chain carries TRBV7-2 and TRBJ2-3, with unresolved D. The CDR3 extends over 14 amino acids. Germline lookup yields CDR1 SGHTA and CDR2 FQGNSA. In DNA, the CDR3 is TGTGCCTGCAGCCCCTCTAGGGCACTGGATACGCAGTATTTT. Residues: CACSPSRALDTQYF.

This clonotype was detected a few times. V and J are TRBV14 and TRBJ1-1; TRBD1 might be the D (5 bases). Per germline, CDR1 SGHDN and CDR2 FVKESK. V gave up 3 bases and J gave up 1 base, with 12 bases separating them. The CDR3 sequence is 15 residues long. In DNA, the CDR3 is TGTGCCAGCAGCCATGGGACGAGGGGGAACACTGAAGCTTTCTTT. Translated: CASSHGTRGNTEAFF.

This chain uses TRBV27 with TRBJ1-6; D gene unclear. The V gene lost 6 bases and the J gene lost 9 bases, with 12 bases spanning the gap. Germline V gives CDR1 MNHEY, CDR2 SMNVEV (reference sequence). The CDR3 is 13 residues long. In DNA form, the CDR3 reads TGTGCCAGCAGCCTACAGATTTTTTCACCCCTCCACTTT. Amino acids: CASSLQIFSPLHF.

V usage is TRBV4-2 and J usage is TRBJ2-1; TRBD1 matches 8 bases. The J segment lost 10 bases and the V segment lost 2 bases, leaving 13 bases of the junction unmatched. CDR3 length: 16 amino acids. The V gene's germline CDR1 is LGHNA and CDR2 YNFKEQ. CDR3 DNA: TGTGCCAGCAGCCAACCCGGACAGGGTCGTACCTACGAGCAGTTCTTC. Residues: CASSQPGQGRTYEQFF.

In its sample, this clonotype was seen many times. This chain joins TRBV29-1 and TRBJ1-2; no clear D. V was clipped by 5 bases and J by 2 bases, with 6 bases between them. This CDR3 has 11 amino acids. The germline V gene encodes CDR1 SQVTM and CDR2 ANQGSEA. DNA for the CDR3: TGCAGCGTTCCTGAGAACTATGGCTACACCTTC. Residues: CSVPENYGYTF.

This chain joins TRBV7-2 and TRBJ1-2, with a possible D match to TRBD1 (5 bases). V was trimmed by 1 base and J by 0 bases, leaving 9 bases between them. This CDR3 has 15 residues. Per germline, CDR1 SGHTA and CDR2 FQGNSA. The CDR3 coding sequence is TGTGCCAGCAGCTTAGGGCGGGGGGCTAACTATGGCTACACCTTC. Encoded protein: CASSLGRGANYGYTF.

This clonotype was counted a few times. This rearrangement joins TRBV9 to TRBJ2-3, with a tentative D call TRBD2 (6 bases). The CDR3 is 17 amino acids. Trimming removed 0 bases at V and 0 bases at J, with 14 bases between. The germline gives CDR1 SGDLS, CDR2 YYNGEE. The CDR3 loop reads CASSVEGWDSSTDTQYF. For the CDR3, the DNA is TGTGCCAGCAGCGTAGAGGGGTGGGACTCCAGCACAGATACGCAGTATTTT.

The table lists this clonotype with a few counts. The chain combines TRBV20-1 with TRBJ2-7; tentatively, D is TRBD1 (5 bases). The CDR3 is made up of 15 amino acids. Germline CDR1 DFQATT, CDR2 SNEGSKA (reference sequence). The V end was cut by 2 bases, the J end by 2 bases, with 16 bases between. The CDR3 DNA follows: TGCAGTGCTAGAAAAAAAGGGGCTCAGACCTACGAGCAGTACTTC. The encoded protein is CSARKKGAQTYEQYF.

Concerning this clonotype itself: This clone may be a read error of a much larger clone one base away. The chain joins TRBV9 to TRBJ2-7; 7 bases fit TRBD2. This CDR3 has 13 amino acids. Germline loops: CDR1 SGDLS, CDR2 YYNGEE. Losses at the gene ends were 7 bases for V and 0 bases for J; bases not matched to a gene: 4. The chain's CDR3 is CASGASGSYEQYF. The CDR3, as DNA: TGTGCCAGCGGGGCTAGCGGCTCCTACGAGCAGTACTTC.

This clonotype has only one observation. The rearrangement joins TRBV20-1 to TRBJ1-2; D is unclear. The CDR3 spans 14 residues. Germline loops: CDR1 DFQATT, CDR2 SNEGSKA (reference sequence). Trimming stripped 3 bases from V and 6 bases from J, with 17 bases between. CDR3 sequence (DNA): TGCAGTGCTAGGTCTTCGGGCAGGAGGGATGGCTACACCTTC. Residues: CSARSSGRRDGYTF.

The chain employs TRBV29-1 and TRBJ2-1, with D perhaps TRBD2 (6 bases). Per the germline V gene, CDR1 is SQVTM and CDR2 is ANQGSEA. The CDR3 covers 14 residues. V lost 4 bases to trimming and J lost 4 bases, with 14 bases between them. The CDR3 is CSVGGAPEYNEQFF. In DNA, the CDR3 is TGCAGCGTTGGCGGGGCCCCGGAGTACAATGAGCAGTTCTTC.